This T cell receptor (beta chain) was profiled in a study of blood T cell repertoires in COVID-19. In the study overall: From T cells, B-cell-depleted T cells, or PBMCs came the material, which was cDNA or gDNA.

Here immunoSEQ multiplex PCR was the method, and the copy in TCRdb shows in-frame clones only, minus some. The sample includes about 120,000 clones, approximately 81% of them seen just once. The source is a man aged 35 to 55 with active or convalescent COVID-19. What was sequenced was peripheral blood.

The CDR3 protein is CATSDATGGTSTDTQYF. CDR3 nucleotides: TGTGCCACCAGTGATGCGACAGGGGGTACAAGCACAGATACGCAGTATTTT. This chain connects TRBV24-1 to TRBJ2-3, with 9 bases lining up with TRBD1. Trimming removed 3 bases from V and 0 bases from J; junction bases left unmatched: 6. The CDR3 sequence is 17 residues long. CDR1 KGHDR and CDR2 SFDVKD come from the germline V gene.